This T cell receptor beta chain stems from a study of response to subunit inactivated influenza vaccine. The study, taken as a whole, reports: Each seasonal influenza vaccination recruits few new T cells, the authors suggested.

TCRdb analysed the RT-PCR reads with MiXCR anew, one entry per CDR3 protein. Among about half a million distinct CDR3 sequences listed, about 25% were seen once. Trimming took 2 bases from V and 2 from J, leaving 15 bases between them. The CDR3 loop spans 15 amino acids. The germline V gene has CDR1 DFQATT and CDR2 SNEGSKA (reference sequence). Worth noting for this clonotype: Its matching antigen is unknown.

This chain connects TRBV20-1 to TRBJ2-5; D not resolved. The sample consisted of CD4+ T cells sorted from PBMCs, taken 4 to 6 days after vaccination. This receptor was taken from a man aged 50-60 years who received an inactivated influenza vaccine. CDR3 amino acids: CSARTMSPVQETQYF. The CDR3, as DNA: TGCAGTGCTAGAACGATGTCGCCGGTACAAGAGACCCAGTACTTC.